A selection of T cell receptor beta chains follows, all from one sample in a study of beta chain features in type 1 diabetes. Method: immunoSEQ multiplex PCR; TCRdb's copy keeps in-frame clones and lacks some. The sample consists of 200,000 to 250,000 clones, 25% to 35% of them appearing once. The sequenced sample was central memory CD4+ T cells from blood. These receptors came from a man younger than 45 in good health. The CDR3 runs from the conserved cysteine through the conserved F or W. D genes are given only for firm matches. Size values are once, few and many counts, or a class for expanded clones, and some rows have none.

TRBV29-1	few	.	TRBJ2-1	CSVDRMGGPSYNEQFF	TGCAGCGTAGATAGGATGGGGGGTCCCTCGTACAATGAGCAGTTCTTC
TRBV5-1	few	TRBD1	TRBJ2-2	CASRLDRVAGELFF	TGCGCCAGCAGGTTGGACAGGGTGGCCGGGGAGCTGTTTTTT
TRBV11-2	.	.	TRBJ1-1	CASSLDPSANTEAFF	TGTGCCAGCAGCTTAGATCCGTCAGCGAACACTGAAGCTTTCTTT
TRBV6-5	.	TRBD2	TRBJ2-3	CASSYGSSGNTDTQYF	TGTGCCAGCAGTTACGGTTCTAGCGGCAACACAGATACGCAGTATTTT
TRBV7-9	.	.	TRBJ2-7	CASSLDTSYEQYF	TGTGCCAGCAGCTTAGACACTTCCTACGAGCAGTACTTC
TRBV30	.	.	TRBJ1-5	CAWSITGNQPQHF	TGTGCCTGGAGTATTACAGGGAATCAGCCCCAGCATTTT
TRBV5-1	many	.	TRBJ2-1	CASSLSADGNEQFF	TGCGCCAGCAGCTTGAGCGCGGACGGCAATGAGCAGTTCTTC
TRBV18	.	.	TRBJ2-7	CASSPPGPSEQYF	TGTGCCAGCTCACCACCCGGGCCTAGCGAGCAGTACTTC
TRBV29-1	.	.	TRBJ1-1	CSVGITNTEAFF	TGCAGCGTAGGCATTACGAACACTGAAGCTTTCTTT
TRBV15	many	TRBD2	TRBJ2-3	CATSRELAGDTDTQYF	TGTGCCACCAGCAGAGAACTAGCGGGAGACACAGATACGCAGTATTTT
TRBV28	few	TRBD2	TRBJ2-7	CASRATSGSSYEQYF	TGTGCCAGCAGGGCGACTAGCGGCAGCTCCTACGAGCAGTACTTC
TRBV2	.	.	TRBJ2-5	CASSDSSPETQYF	TGTGCCAGCAGTGATAGCTCCCCAGAGACCCAGTACTTC
TRBV6-6	.	TRBD2	TRBJ2-1	CASSYGGRAYNEQFF	TGTGCCAGCAGTTATGGCGGGAGGGCCTACAATGAGCAGTTCTTC
TRBV25-1	.	.	TRBJ2-5	CASSDRQETQYF	TGTGCCAGCAGCGACAGGCAAGAGACCCAGTACTTC
TRBV27	.	.	TRBJ1-1	CASSLVFTGSNTEAFF	TGTGCCAGCAGTTTAGTGTTCACAGGGTCGAACACTGAAGCTTTCTTT
TRBV30	.	.	TRBJ1-1	CAWSAGLRTEAFF	TGTGCCTGGAGTGCAGGGTTGAGAACTGAAGCTTTCTTT